The next 7 T cell receptor beta chains were all read from a single sample in a study of blood T cell repertoires in COVID-19. TCRdb's table, derived via immunoSEQ multiplex PCR, lists solely in-frame clones and lacks some. The data show about 140,000 clones, with over 80% seen just once and more than 1.5% held by the top ten. Specimen: peripheral blood. The receptors were gathered from a human donor in a cohort sampled during active COVID-19.

This chain uses TRBV5-1 with TRBJ2-5; possibly TRBD2 for D (7 bases). This CDR3 has 14 residues. V lost 2 bases and J 5 bases, leaving 13 bases between the germline ends. Germline V CDR1 and CDR2: SGHRS, YFSETQ. The CDR3 region has the DNA TGCGCCAGCAGCTTCCGGGGGGCTGGGGAGACCCAGTACTTC. This encodes CASSFRGAGETQYF.

This chain connects TRBV3-1 (or the pseudogene TRBV3-2) to TRBJ2-1; 8 bases line up with TRBD1. The V and J ends lost 1 base and 9 bases, in that order; junction bases with no gene match: 8. This CDR3 contains 15 residues. The germline gives CDR1 LGHDT, CDR2 YNNKEL (reference sequence). CDR3: CASSQAPDRVGEQFF. The CDR3 bases are TGTGCCAGCAGCCAAGCCCCGGACAGGGTCGGTGAGCAGTTCTTC.

The chain is built from TRBV12-3 or TRBV12-4 and TRBJ1-1; 8 bases align to TRBD1. V lost 6 bases and J lost 10; bases outside the gene matches: 4. The CDR3 consists of 11 residues. For the CDR3, the DNA is TGTGCCAGCAGCTACACAGGGGGAGCTTTCTTT. This gives the protein CASSYTGGAFF.

This chain links TRBV3-1 (or the pseudogene TRBV3-2) with TRBJ1-6; D uncertain. This CDR3 has 14 amino acids. V was pared by 8 bases and J by 3 bases, with 11 bases between. The V gene's germline CDR1 is LGHDT and CDR2 YNNKEL (reference sequence). CDR3 DNA sequence: TGTGCCAGCGGCGCGGGCGACTATAATTCACCCCTCCACTTT. Residues: CASGAGDYNSPLHF.

This chain uses TRBV3-1 (or the pseudogene TRBV3-2) with TRBJ2-2, with 9 nucleotides matching TRBD2. The CDR3 has 22 amino acids. Germline loops: CDR1 LGHDT, CDR2 YNNKEL (reference sequence). With 10 bases clipped from V and 2 bases from J, the junction kept 29 bases outside the gene matches. The DNA of the CDR3 is TGTGCCATCCCGAAACGGCTAGCGGGATTTTGTGGTTCACTCACTAACACCGGGGAGCTGTTTTTT. Amino acid sequence: CAIPKRLAGFCGSLTNTGELFF.

The J gene is TRBJ2-7, the V gene TRBV7-2, with 9 bases that match TRBD1. The germline CDR1 and CDR2 sequences are SGHTA and FQGNSA. Germline trimming cut 2 bases from V and 4 bases from J; bases unmatched to any gene: 15. The CDR3 contains 18 residues. CDR3 sequence reads: CASSLSMGQGVKRYEQYF. In DNA form, the CDR3 reads TGTGCCAGCAGCTTATCGATGGGACAGGGAGTAAAAAGATACGAGCAGTACTTC.

A single count supports this clone. V usage is TRBV5-1 and J usage is TRBJ2-7; 7 positions agree with TRBD1. Germline CDR1 and CDR2: SGHRS and YFSETQ. With V trimmed by 1 base and J by 0 bases, 4 bases remained unmatched. The CDR3 runs 15 residues. CDR3 amino acids: CASSLLGDSSYEQYF. The CDR3 coding sequence is TGCGCCAGCAGCTTGTTGGGGGACAGCTCCTACGAGCAGTACTTC.